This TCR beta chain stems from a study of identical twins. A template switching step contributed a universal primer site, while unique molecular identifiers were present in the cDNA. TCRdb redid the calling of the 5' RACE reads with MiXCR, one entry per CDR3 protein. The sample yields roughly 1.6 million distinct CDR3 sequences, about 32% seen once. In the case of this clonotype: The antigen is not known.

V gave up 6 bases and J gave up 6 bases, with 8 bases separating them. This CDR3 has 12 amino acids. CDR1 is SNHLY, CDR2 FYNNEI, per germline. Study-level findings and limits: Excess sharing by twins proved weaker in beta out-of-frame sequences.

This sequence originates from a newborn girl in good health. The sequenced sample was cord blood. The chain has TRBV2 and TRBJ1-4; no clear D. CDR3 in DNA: TGTGCCAGCAGCCCCTTCGATGAAAAACTGTTTTTT. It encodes CASSPFDEKLFF.